The present TCR beta chain was sequenced within a study of T-cell reconstitution after alpha-beta-depleted transplantation in children. The CDR3 covers 15 residues. J lost 2 bases, V lost 6 bases, and 8 bases had no gene match. Germline CDR1 SQVTM, CDR2 ANQGSEA. Preparing the TCRbeta library involved the use of unique molecular identifiers. MiXCR was run by TCRdb on the PCR reads, yielding one entry per CDR3 protein. The sample shows around 370,000 distinct CDR3 sequences, about a tenth of them seen only once. This clonotype was seen many times. J is TRBJ2-4 and V is TRBV29-1, with 9 bases identical to TRBD1. Specimen: PBMCs from the stem cell graft donor, collected from the stem cell graft. This receptor was identified in a human donor who donated a stem cell graft to a child with acute lymphoblastic leukemia. The CDR3 bases are TGCAGCGTCGGGACAGGGAGTCTGACCAAAAACATTCAGTACTTC. Residues: CSVGTGSLTKNIQYF.